This record covers a single T cell receptor (beta chain). As yet, its antigen is unknown. Repertoires were generated with immunoSEQ multiplex PCR, while TCRdb's copy carries only in-frame clones and drops some. The data contain 150,000 to 180,000 clones, 75% to 95% of them singletons. Trimming cost V 2 bases and J 0 bases, with 8 bases left between them. Germline V gene data show CDR1 as MDHEN and CDR2 as SYDVKM. The CDR3 has 15 residues. This record comes from a study of T cell responses to AZD1222 COVID-19 vaccine. Notes on the study in general: Clonal diversity may have been underestimated in mostly white British donors.

The TCR sequence derives from an adult in good health. The sample consisted of peripheral blood, taken on day 0 of AZD1222 vaccination. The J gene is TRBJ2-1, the V gene TRBV28; D uncertain. The chain's CDR3 is CASSLRPGSYNEQFF. The CDR3, as DNA: TGTGCCAGCAGTTTACGACCGGGCTCCTACAATGAGCAGTTCTTC.